Below, one T cell receptor beta chain is given with its context. Its antigen is currently unknown. Produced via immunoSEQ multiplex PCR; TCRdb's table is partial and in-frame only. The data contain 450,000 to 550,000 clones, roughly 87% of them singletons. Treatment specified: about 20 received Ad26.COV2.S at low or high dose, single or two shots; several received placebo; per-sample allocation not given. The samples were gathered on day 63 after the first injection of vaccine or placebo. The sample originates from a study of Ad26.COV2.S vaccination and SARS-CoV-2 variants. Study-wide background: Once, or twice with 56 days between doses, Ad26.COV2.S was given intramuscularly. Findings of the study overall: Vaccinees reportedly had broad spike-specific CD8+ and CD4+ T cell responses. The study found higher spike-specific TCR breadth in vaccine than placebo recipients.

The material sequenced was peripheral blood, taken in a trial of Ad26.COV2.S vaccine versus placebo. This clonotype originated in a person between 18 and 60 years old who received the Ad26.COV2.S COVID-19 vaccine or a placebo.

CDR3 sequence reads: CASSLRFGYTF. CDR3 bases: TGTGCCAGCAGTTTACGGTTTGGCTACACCTTC. This rearrangement joins TRBV28 to TRBJ1-2; D unresolved. Trimming stripped 2 bases from V and 7 bases from J, with 5 bases between. Germline-derived CDR1 and CDR2 are MDHEN and SYDVKM. The CDR3 extends over 11 amino acids.